The TCR beta chain described here comes from a study of T-cell reconstitution after alpha-beta-depleted transplantation in children. This clonotype was detected only a few times. Construction of the TCRbeta library involved unique molecular identifiers. TCRdb processed the PCR reads anew with MiXCR; each CDR3 protein has one entry. Here the sample spans about 100,000 distinct CDR3 sequences, about 6.8% being singletons. The sequencing here drew on PBMCs, taken before TCRalphabeta/CD19-depleted stem cell transplant. The TCR comes from a boy aged 2 to 10 with acute lymphoblastic leukemia, due to receive a stem cell transplant.

The CDR3 is CSAYHRGMNTEAFF. The CDR3 DNA reads as TGCAGTGCATACCACAGGGGAATGAACACTGAAGCTTTCTTT. The gene calls are TRBV20-1 and TRBJ1-1; 7 bases align to TRBD1. Germline V gives CDR1 DFQATT, CDR2 SNEGSKA (reference sequence). Trimming took 6 bases from V and 0 from J; bases not matched to a gene: 7. The CDR3 loop spans 14 amino acids.